The next 19 T cell receptor beta chains were all read from a single sample in a study of blood T cell repertoires in COVID-19. Assay: immunoSEQ multiplex PCR; the TCRdb copy retains only in-frame clones and omits some. The repertoire holds 300,000 to 350,000 clones, with 90% as singletons. Sample: PBMCs or T cells enriched from blood (not recorded which). These receptors all come from a woman between 25 and 40 years old who had been exposed to COVID-19.

CDR3 loop: CASSTGQGWETQYF. In DNA, the CDR3 is TGCGCCAGCAGCACGGGACAGGGCTGGGAGACCCAGTACTTC. V is TRBV5-1 and J is TRBJ2-5; 9 bases map to TRBD1. The J segment lost 5 bases and the V segment lost 4 bases, leaving 6 bases of the junction unmatched. This CDR3 is 14 amino acids long. CDR1 is SGHRS, CDR2 YFSETQ, per germline. Together with reference TRBV5-1 and TRBJ2-5, the CDR3 gives the full variable domain: KAGVTQTPRYLIKTRGQQVTLSCSPISGHRSVSWYQQTPGQGLQFLFEYFSETQRNKGNFPGRFSGRQFSNSRSEMNVSTLELGDSALYLCASSTGQGWETQYFGPGTRLLVL.

The chain joins TRBV3-1 (or the pseudogene TRBV3-2) to TRBJ2-6; no reliable D call. This CDR3 comprises 18 residues. V lost 1 base and J 0 bases, leaving 13 bases between the germline ends. CDR1 and CDR2 (germline): LGHDT, YNNKEL (reference sequence). The CDR3 DNA sequence: TGTGCCAGCAGCCAAGGACTTCCTGTCCACTCTGGGGCCAACGTCCTGACTTTC. Its translation is CASSQGLPVHSGANVLTF.

This clone has a single count. The V and J genes are TRBV9 and TRBJ2-7; D gene ambiguous. This CDR3 is 15 amino acids long. Germline-derived CDR1 and CDR2 are SGDLS and YYNGEE. Trimming removed 0 bases from V and 2 bases from J, with 12 bases in between. This CDR3 reads CASSVGGTVTYEQYF. In nucleotides, the CDR3 is TGTGCCAGCAGCGTAGGCGGTACGGTCACCTACGAGCAGTACTTC.

Remarks on this clone: This may stem from a read error, because a much larger clone lies one nucleotide away. The sample holds other DNA sequences that translate to the same CDR3. This chain connects TRBV29-1 to TRBJ1-1; 10 bases line up with TRBD1. Germline V gives CDR1 SQVTM, CDR2 ANQGSEA. CDR3 size: 12 residues. Trimming removed 6 bases from V and 4 bases from J; junction bases left unmatched: 2. The CDR3 here is CSVGTGATEAFF. The DNA of the CDR3 is TGCAGCGTGGGGACAGGGGCCACTGAAGCTTTCTTT.

This chain uses TRBV5-6 with TRBJ2-7; TRBD2 might be the D (5 bases). CDR3 length equals 13 residues. Germline loops: CDR1 SGHDT, CDR2 YYEEEE. V dropped 2 bases and J dropped 5 bases, with 11 bases sitting between them. This chain's CDR3 is CASSLPGIHEQYF. The CDR3 DNA follows: TGTGCCAGCAGCTTACCGGGGATCCACGAGCAGTACTTC. Filled out from reference TRBV5-6 and TRBJ2-7, the complete variable domain reads DAGVTQSPTHLIKTRGQQVTLRCSPKSGHDTVSWYQQALGQGPQFIFQYYEEEERQRGNFPDRFSGHQFPNYSSELNVNALLLGDSALYLCASSLPGIHEQYFGPGTRLTVT.

This clone was detected once. This CDR3 is CSALAYGYTF. Written as DNA, the CDR3 is TGCAGTGCCTTGGCCTATGGCTACACCTTC. V is TRBV20-1 and J is TRBJ1-2; D uncertain. The CDR3 totals 10 residues. The germline V gene encodes CDR1 DFQATT and CDR2 SNEGSKA (reference sequence). V dropped 6 bases and J dropped 4 bases, with 6 bases sitting between them.

The chain is built from TRBV13 and TRBJ2-7, with D tentatively TRBD1 (5 bases). This CDR3 is built from 14 residues. From germline, CDR1 is PRHDT and CDR2 FYEKMQ (reference sequence). The V end lost 4 bases, the J end lost 0 bases, and 10 bases lay between the germline ends. The CDR3 is CASSSEDSSYEQYF. The CDR3 DNA reads TGTGCCAGCAGCTCGGAAGACAGCTCCTACGAGCAGTACTTC.

This clone was seen once. The CDR3 DNA reads as TGTGCCAGCAGCTCCGGACAGGGCAGGAACTATGGCTACACCTTC. Protein: CASSSGQGRNYGYTF. The chain has TRBV7-9 and TRBJ1-2; 8 bases agree with TRBD1. The CDR3 covers 15 residues. Trimming took 4 bases from V and 2 from J; bases not matched to a gene: 6. Germline V gives CDR1 SEHNR, CDR2 FQNEAQ (reference sequence).

The chain has TRBV24-1 and TRBJ2-3; D is perhaps TRBD2 (6 bases). Germline CDR1 KGHDR, CDR2 SFDVKD. Trimming removed 3 bases from V and 0 bases from J, with 18 bases in between. The CDR3 has 18 amino acids. The CDR3, as DNA: TGTGCCACCAGTGATCCAGACGTGGGACTTCTAAGCACAGATACGCAGTATTTT. It yields the protein CATSDPDVGLLSTDTQYF.

The chain has TRBV14 and TRBJ1-2, with D possibly TRBD1 on 6 matching bases. The CDR3 extends over 15 amino acids. Germline CDR1 and CDR2: SGHDN and FVKESK. V lost 6 bases and J lost 2, with 16 bases in between. DNA of the CDR3: TGTGCCAGCAGTCGCCTCGGGGGGCAGAACTATGGCTACACCTTC. It is translated as CASSRLGGQNYGYTF.

V usage is TRBV10-3 and J usage is TRBJ2-3, with D perhaps matching TRBD1 (5 bases). The CDR3 has 14 residues. V lost 5 bases to trimming and J lost 4 bases, with 13 bases between them. Germline V gives CDR1 ENHRY, CDR2 SYGVKD. Written as DNA, the CDR3 is TGTGCCATCAGTCCTCAGGGTTCCGCAGATACGCAGTATTTT. Translation gives CAISPQGSADTQYF.

J is TRBJ2-3 and V is TRBV11-2; D gene uncertain. Between the trimmed V and J ends, which lost 5 bases and 12 bases, there was a span of 18 bases. This CDR3 spans 13 amino acids. CDR1 and CDR2 from the germline V gene are SGHAT and FQNNGV. CDR3 in DNA: TGTGCCAGCAGCCCCGCGGTGTACTCCGCACAGTATTTT. Amino acids: CASSPAVYSAQYF. The full variable domain, rest sourced from reference TRBV11-2 and TRBJ2-3, is EAGVAQSPRYKIIEKRQSVAFWCNPISGHATLYWYQQILGQGPKLLIQFQNNGVVDDSQLPKDRFSAERLKGVDSTLKIQPAKLEDSAVYLCASSPAVYSAQYFGPGTRLTVL.

The chain uses TRBV12-5 and TRBJ1-1; D remains ambiguous. The germline V gene has CDR1 LGHNT and CDR2 FRNRAP. V shed 4 bases and J shed 11 bases, with 17 bases lying between them. The CDR3 length is 13 residues. CDR3 in DNA: TGTGCTAGTGGTTCGCGACTTACCCGCGAGGCTTTCTTT. Its protein is CASGSRLTREAFF.

The CDR3 protein is CASTPRTGTSYGYTF. The CDR3 DNA sequence: TGTGCCAGTACCCCCAGGACAGGAACCTCCTATGGCTACACCTTC. The chain links TRBV19 to TRBJ1-2, with TRBD1 identical over 7 bases. CDR1 is LNHDA and CDR2 is SQIVND in the germline V gene (reference sequence). The CDR3 extends over 15 amino acids. The V segment lost 7 bases and the J segment 4 bases; nucleotides outside the gene matches: 12.

The gene calls are TRBV11-2 and TRBJ2-2; 8 bases line up with TRBD1. CDR1 and CDR2 from the germline V gene are SGHAT and FQNNGV. CDR3 length equals 16 residues. J was trimmed by 3 bases and V by 5 bases; bases with no gene match: 8. CDR3 in DNA: TGTGCCAGCAGCCAATGGACAGGGACGGACACCGGGGAGCTGTTTTTT. It encodes CASSQWTGTDTGELFF.

The rearrangement links TRBV6-5 to TRBJ2-1; D is uncertain. This CDR3 region has 15 residues. CDR1 and CDR2 from the germline V gene are MNHEY and SVGAGI. The V gene lost 2 bases and the J gene lost 7 bases, with 15 bases spanning the gap. CDR3 loop: CASSYRQVWKNEQFF. DNA for the CDR3: TGTGCCAGCAGTTACAGGCAGGTATGGAAAAATGAGCAGTTCTTC.

A word on this clone: Distinct nucleotide sequences in the sample also encode this CDR3. J is TRBJ1-2 and V is TRBV5-4; possibly TRBD1 for D (6 bases). CDR3 length: 13 residues. V was clipped by 5 bases and J by 2 bases, with 10 bases between them. From germline, CDR1 is SGHNT and CDR2 YYREEE (reference sequence). Here the CDR3 reads CASSFDRNYGYTF. CDR3 coding DNA: TGTGCCAGCAGTTTCGACAGGAACTATGGCTACACCTTC.

This chain connects TRBV29-1 to TRBJ2-2; 8 bases agree with TRBD2. The CDR3 sequence is 15 residues long. V shed 6 bases, J shed 0 bases, and the junction held 6 bases outside the gene matches. Germline loops: CDR1 SQVTM, CDR2 ANQGSEA. The chain's CDR3 is CSVRRGGANTGELFF. In DNA form, the CDR3 reads TGCAGCGTCCGCCGGGGGGGGGCGAACACCGGGGAGCTGTTTTTT.

Worth noting for this clone: Other DNA sequences in this sample translate to the same CDR3. The J gene is TRBJ1-2, the V gene TRBV2; D is uncertain. The V end lost 4 bases, the J end lost 3 bases, and 6 bases lay between the germline ends. Germline V gives CDR1 SNHLY, CDR2 FYNNEI. This CDR3 comprises 12 residues. The CDR3 sequence is CASSGGDYGYTF. The DNA for the CDR3 is TGTGCCAGCAGTGGGGGAGACTATGGCTACACCTTC.